The sequence of this T cell receptor (beta chain) was determined in a study of early T cells in non-severe SARS-CoV-2 infection. Study details: Chains stayed unpaired after sequencing of bulk RNA from unsorted whole blood. Study-wide findings and caveats: VDJdb matching favored anti-spike CD8 responses, missing private and CD4 specificities.

TCRdb re-derived calls from the 5' RACE reads in MiXCR, one entry per CDR3 protein. Of 97,000 or so distinct CDR3 sequences in the sample, 13% were seen once. This clonotype was counted many times. Its antigen is as yet unknown. The receptor's source is an adult who was a healthcare worker with PCR-confirmed SARS-CoV-2 infection or an uninfected control (not recorded which). The sample comprised whole blood.

As DNA, the CDR3 is TGTGCCAGCAGCGTAGTGCTATCGGGTGAGCAGTTCTTC. It yields the protein CASSVVLSGEQFF. The rearrangement links TRBV9 to TRBJ2-1; D gene unclear. In germline, CDR1 is SGDLS, CDR2 YYNGEE. The V and J ends lost 0 bases and 9 bases respectively, with 10 bases between them. This CDR3 region has 13 residues.